This TCR beta chain is from a study of technical replicates of blood from several donors. Trimming cost V 0 bases and J 8 bases, with 11 bases left between them. The CDR3 is 14 amino acids. The germline V gene has CDR1 SGHTA and CDR2 FQGTGA. Sequenced by immunoSEQ multiplex PCR; TCRdb stores in-frame clones only, minus some. Of over 85,000 clones listed, approximately 96% are singletons. The specimen was T cells isolated from PBMCs. The chain links TRBV7-3 to TRBJ2-1, with D maybe TRBD2 (5 bases). The receptor's source is a human donor in good health. The CDR3 DNA follows: TGTGCCAGCAGCTTAACTGGAGGAGACGATGAGCAGTTCTTC. Its translation is CASSLTGGDDEQFF.